The source of this T cell receptor (beta chain) is a study of CD8 T cells in ankylosing spondylitis. TCRdb redid the calling of the 5' RACE reads with MiXCR, one entry per CDR3 protein. The table lists more than 60,000 distinct CDR3 sequences, approximately 5.3% of them singletons. V lost 5 bases to trimming and J lost 0 bases, with 11 bases between them. This CDR3 is 14 amino acids long. In germline, CDR1 is LGHNA, CDR2 YSLEER. Many counts were recorded for this clonotype. The chain employs TRBV4-3 and TRBJ2-7, with D possibly matching TRBD1 (5 bases). The specimen was blood, either unsorted or a sorted T cell fraction (not recorded which). The clonotype was recovered from a male donor with ankylosing spondylitis or in good health (not recorded which). In DNA form, the CDR3 reads TGCGCCAGCAGCTTATACAGGAACTCCTACGAGCAGTACTTC. It codes for CASSLYRNSYEQYF.